Sequencing of this TCR beta chain was carried out in a study of breast tumors, draining lymph nodes, adjacent tissues. Study-level results: Tumor TCR diversity was below lymph nodes but above nontumor tissue. Findings are consistent with lymph node origin and intratumoral expansion of most tumor T cells. Tumor T cell lymph node origin was a supported hypothesis, not proven. Compared with basal-like, luminal-like tumors shared significantly more repertoire with nontumor tissue.

Trimming cost V 2 bases and J 2 bases, with 13 bases left between them. In germline, CDR1 is ENHRY, CDR2 SYGVKD. This CDR3 contains 15 residues. TCRdb reprocessed the multiplex PCR reads with MiXCR, giving one entry per CDR3 protein. The data show under 70,000 distinct CDR3 sequences, approximately 45% seen once. In the case of this clonotype: The antigen is undetermined.

This clonotype was obtained from a female donor with breast cancer. Some clones in this sample may be carry-over from other donors' samples. This chain connects TRBV10-3 to TRBJ2-7; D is uncertain. Sequencing was done on a sample of breast tumor tissue. The CDR3 sequence is CAISEPYQGTYEQYF. CDR3 coding DNA: TGTGCCATCAGTGAGCCTTACCAAGGCACCTACGAGCAGTACTTC.